The present T cell receptor (beta chain) was sequenced within a study of CD8+ T cells in alopecia areata. Findings of the study overall: Higher clonality and more expanded CD8+ clones appeared in lesional than normal scalp. Mouse data revealed clearer TCR sharing than patient data did, a gap possibly tied to HLA.

V was clipped by 5 bases and J by 4 bases, with 9 bases between them. The CDR3 extends over 14 amino acids. The germline gives CDR1 MDHEN, CDR2 SYDVKM. After isolation, RNA underwent reverse transcription to generate cDNA as the sequencing template. Only in-frame clones appear in the TCRdb table, and some are missing; sequencing was by immunoSEQ multiplex PCR. In the table there are under 130,000 clones, 55% of which are singletons. As regards this clone: The antigen is not known.

PBMC-derived CD4+ and CD8+ T cells were sorted. This TCR was recovered from a human donor in good health. Sequenced sample: CD4+ T cells sorted from blood. The rearrangement links TRBV28 to TRBJ1-6, with D unclear. The CDR3 nucleotides are TGTGCCAGCAGTCTGTCCGGTTATAATTCACCCCTCCACTTT. Its translation: CASSLSGYNSPLHF.